This entry lists 6 T cell receptor beta chains sequenced from one sample in a study of response to subunit inactivated influenza vaccine (dated by TCRdb to 2017 to 2018). To prepare the library, RT-PCR was applied. Instrument on record: Illumina HiSeq 2500. The raw public reads went through TCRdb reprocessing: fastp at Q25, MiXCR clone calling, in-frame beta chains kept. Duplicate CDR3 protein sequences are folded into a single record with the most common DNA and genes. The sample table records roughly 500,000 distinct CDR3 sequences; approximately 17% of these occur just once. The biggest ten clones account for less than 4% of the sample. The sequences come from CD4+ T cells sorted from PBMCs, collected around 2 years after vaccination. The receptors shown here come from a man in his fifties or sixties who received an inactivated influenza vaccine. Donor details come from another sample of the same person, matched by shared clones.

A few counts support this clonotype. This sequence joins TRBV7-9 and TRBJ2-3, with D tentatively TRBD1 (7 bases). This CDR3 is 16 amino acids long. The germline V gene encodes CDR1 SEHNR and CDR2 FQNEAQ (reference sequence). V was shortened by 2 bases and J by 2 bases, with 14 bases between the two germline ends. CDR3 bases: TGTGCCAGCAGCTTATCGCCAGGGGGGTTCACAGATACGCAGTATTTT. Amino acids: CASSLSPGGFTDTQYF.

The chain combines TRBV5-1 with TRBJ2-1; TRBD2 matches at 8 bases. The CDR3 runs 19 residues. CDR1 is SGHRS, CDR2 YFSETQ, per germline. V lost 0 bases, J lost 4 bases, and 15 bases stayed unmatched. The CDR3 DNA is TGCGCCAGCAGCTTGGCTTACGGGCGGGGGGCCCAGCGATACAATGAGCAGTTCTTC. This sequence encodes CASSLAYGRGAQRYNEQFF.

This chain links TRBV12-3 or TRBV12-4 with TRBJ1-5, with 8 bases fitting TRBD1. V dropped 4 bases and J dropped 5; count of bases not matched to a gene: 7. The CDR3 length is 15 residues. The CDR3 nucleotides read TGTGCCAGCAGTTCCTCTGGCAGGGGGCATCAGCCCCAGCATTTT. It is translated as CASSSSGRGHQPQHF.

V is TRBV20-1 and J is TRBJ1-5; TRBD1 aligns across 9 bases. Germline V lookup: CDR1 DFQATT, CDR2 SNEGSKA (reference sequence). J lost 4 bases, V lost 6 bases, and 13 bases had no gene match. The CDR3 covers 16 residues. The CDR3 nucleotides read TGCAGTGCGGAGCCGGGGGACAGGGCGGGAAATCAGCCCCAGCATTTT. Its protein is CSAEPGDRAGNQPQHF.

This clonotype appeared a few times. J is TRBJ2-7 and V is TRBV20-1; D might be TRBD2 (6 bases). The germline V gene has CDR1 DFQATT and CDR2 SNEGSKA (reference sequence). V was shortened by 3 bases and J by 4 bases, with 13 bases between the two germline ends. The CDR3 sequence is 13 residues long. DNA for the CDR3: TGCAGTGCTAGGCGGGACCTGAGTTACGAGCAGTACTTC. Amino acids: CSARRDLSYEQYF.

The V call is TRBV20-1, the J call TRBJ2-7; the D gene is possibly TRBD2 (5 bases). This CDR3 is 16 amino acids long. The V and J ends lost 0 bases and 2 bases respectively, with 17 bases between them. Germline assignment: CDR1 DFQATT and CDR2 SNEGSKA (reference sequence). The CDR3 DNA is TGCAGTGCTAGAGATGCGAGAGGAGCGGATACCTACGAGCAGTACTTC. Translated: CSARDARGADTYEQYF.